Listed below are T cell receptor beta chains from one sample, sequenced in a study of T cell responses to AZD1222 COVID-19 vaccine. Clones were read by immunoSEQ multiplex PCR, and TCRdb kept only the in-frame ones, dropping some. The data show 98,000 or so clones, 70% to 85% seen once. The sample in question was peripheral blood, obtained 28 days after the second AZD1222 dose. These receptors all come from an adult who received the AZD1222 COVID-19 vaccine. The CDR3 runs from the conserved cysteine through the conserved F or W. D genes are given only for firm matches. The size entry is marked missing in some rows and otherwise reads once, few, many or a size class.

CASSEDRVGEAFF | TGTGCCAGCAGTGAGGACAGGGTCGGTGAAGCTTTCTTT | TRBD1 | TRBV6-1 | NA | TRBJ1-1
CASSKEVVRGYTF | TGTGCCAGCAGCAAAGAGGTCGTTAGGGGCTACACCTTC | NA | TRBV21-1 | NA | TRBJ1-2
CASSVRGRRTEAFF | TGTGCCAGCAGCGTTCGGGGAAGGAGAACTGAAGCTTTCTTT | NA | TRBV3-1/TRBV3-2 | NA | TRBJ1-1
CASSVGQPYNEQFF | TGTGCCAGCAGCGTAGGACAACCATACAATGAGCAGTTCTTC | NA | TRBV9 | NA | TRBJ2-1
CASSEGRTNTEAFF | TGTGCCAGCAGTGAGGGTAGGACGAACACTGAAGCTTTCTTT | NA | TRBV6-1 | few | TRBJ1-1
CASSGSVAGYEQYF | TGTGCCAGCAGCGGGAGCGTGGCAGGCTACGAGCAGTACTTC | NA | TRBV9 | NA | TRBJ2-7
CASSFSGTDTQYF | TGCGCCAGCAGCTTTAGCGGCACAGATACGCAGTATTTT | NA | TRBV5-1 | NA | TRBJ2-3
CASSPPYRDSGYTF | TGTGCCAGCTCACCACCGTACAGGGACTCTGGCTACACCTTC | NA | TRBV18 | NA | TRBJ1-2
CASSLLPQGQPQHF | TGTGCCAGCAGCCTTCTCCCCCAGGGGCAGCCCCAGCATTTT | NA | TRBV9 | once | TRBJ1-5
CASSPQANGNTIYF | TGTGCCAGTAGTCCCCAGGCTAATGGAAACACCATATATTTT | NA | TRBV19 | NA | TRBJ1-3
CASSMTGTYTF | TGTGCCAGCAGTATGACAGGGACTTACACCTTC | TRBD1 | TRBV12-3/TRBV12-4 | NA | TRBJ1-2
CASSTGTEGWDKQYF | TGTGCCAGCAGTACCGGGACCGAAGGCTGGGACAAGCAGTACTTC | NA | TRBV6-5 | once | TRBJ2-7
CSVEDTTGYRGANGYTF | TGCAGCGTTGAAGATACGACAGGGTATAGGGGGGCTAATGGCTACACCTTC | TRBD1 | TRBV29-1 | few | TRBJ1-2
CASSSLAGDQETQYF | TGCGCCAGCAGCTCGCTAGCGGGGGACCAAGAGACCCAGTACTTC | TRBD2 | TRBV5-1 | NA | TRBJ2-5
CASSEFIGGPYNEQFF | TGTGCCAGCAGTGAATTTATAGGGGGCCCCTACAATGAGCAGTTCTTC | TRBD1 | TRBV6-1 | NA | TRBJ2-1
CASSSSTGTGIETQYF | TGTGCCAGCAGCTCCTCCACCGGGACAGGGATCGAGACCCAGTACTTC | TRBD1 | TRBV7-7 | NA | TRBJ2-5
CASSLAQSTEAFF | TGTGCCAGCAGCTTAGCCCAGTCGACTGAAGCTTTCTTT | NA | TRBV11-2 | NA | TRBJ1-1
CASSSDTGPNSYEQYF | TGTGCCAGCAGCAGCGATACGGGACCAAACTCCTACGAGCAGTACTTC | NA | TRBV7-2 | NA | TRBJ2-7
CASSTRQGANEKLFF | TGTGCCAGCAGCACCCGACAGGGTGCTAATGAAAAACTGTTTTTT | TRBD1 | TRBV3-1/TRBV3-2 | NA | TRBJ1-4
CASSLASPGRGAYEQYF | TGTGCCAGCAGCTTAGCGTCTCCCGGCAGGGGGGCCTACGAGCAGTACTTC | NA | TRBV11-2 | NA | TRBJ2-7
CASSETGVDTGELFF | TGCGCCAGCAGCGAGACAGGGGTCGACACCGGGGAGCTGTTTTTT | TRBD1 | TRBV5-1 | few | TRBJ2-2
CASSDGGPETQYF | TGTGCCAGCAGTGACGGGGGTCCAGAGACCCAGTACTTC | NA | TRBV6-2/TRBV6-3 | NA | TRBJ2-5
CASSWGGEQYF | TGTGCCAGCAGCTGGGGAGGCGAGCAGTACTTC | NA | TRBV7-9 | NA | TRBJ2-7
CASSLAGFSGNTIYF | TGCGCCAGCAGCTTGGCGGGTTTCTCTGGAAACACCATATATTTT | NA | TRBV5-1 | few | TRBJ1-3
CASSDRGSTDTQYF | TGTGCCAGTAGTGATCGGGGGAGCACAGATACGCAGTATTTT | NA | TRBV19 | NA | TRBJ2-3
CASSAGSSNQPQHF | TGTGCCAGCAGTGCGGGGTCGAGCAATCAGCCCCAGCATTTT | NA | TRBV25-1 | NA | TRBJ1-5
CATDTGELETEAFF | TGTGCCACCGATACAGGGGAGCTGGAAACTGAAGCTTTCTTT | TRBD1 | TRBV24-1 | NA | TRBJ1-1
CASSQDRLAGPTDTQYF | TGCGCCAGCAGCCAAGATCGGCTAGCGGGTCCCACAGATACGCAGTATTTT | TRBD2 | TRBV4-3 | NA | TRBJ2-3
CASSGGQGRGYEQYF | TGTGCCAGCAGTGGAGGACAGGGGAGAGGGTACGAGCAGTACTTC | TRBD1 | TRBV2 | NA | TRBJ2-7
CSVEVGNGQFNEKLFF | TGCAGCGTTGAAGTTGGGAATGGACAGTTTAATGAAAAACTGTTTTTT | NA | TRBV29-1 | NA | TRBJ1-4
CASTVTGQLQETQYF | TGTGCCAGCACGGTAACAGGGCAGCTCCAAGAGACCCAGTACTTC | NA | TRBV28 | NA | TRBJ2-5
CASSRDGNYGYTF | TGTGCCAGCAGTCGGGACGGGAACTATGGCTACACCTTC | NA | TRBV6-5 | NA | TRBJ1-2
CASGRYPSKDSLRGYTF | TGTGCCAGTGGGCGATACCCGAGCAAAGACTCCTTGCGGGGCTACACCTTC | NA | TRBV19 | NA | TRBJ1-2
CASRGGVPETQYF | TGCGCCAGCAGAGGGGGAGTTCCAGAGACCCAGTACTTC | NA | TRBV5-1 | once | TRBJ2-5
CASTSGGKYNEQFF | TGTGCCAGCACCTCGGGGGGGAAGTACAATGAGCAGTTCTTC | TRBD2 | TRBV6-5 | NA | TRBJ2-1
CASSLLGTGELFF | TGCGCCAGCAGCTTGCTGGGGACCGGGGAGCTGTTTTTT | NA | TRBV5-1 | NA | TRBJ2-2
CSVEDLVRGTEAFF | TGCAGCGTTGAAGATCTTGTCCGTGGCACTGAAGCTTTCTTT | NA | TRBV29-1 | few | TRBJ1-1
CASRRGPNEKLFF | TGTGCCAGCAGGAGGGGACCTAATGAAAAACTGTTTTTT | NA | TRBV2 | NA | TRBJ1-4
CASSGTSGNTIYF | TGTGCCAGCAGCGGGACCTCTGGAAACACCATATATTTT | NA | TRBV9 | NA | TRBJ1-3
CASSQGFRNTEAFF | TGCGCCAGCAGCCAAGGGTTTCGGAACACTGAAGCTTTCTTT | NA | TRBV4-1 | NA | TRBJ1-1
CASSKGQGLRTEAFF | TGTGCCAGCAGCAAGGGACAGGGGCTACGCACTGAAGCTTTCTTT | NA | TRBV21-1 | NA | TRBJ1-1
CASSARELYF | TGTGCCAGCAGTGCCAGGGAACTTTACTTC | NA | TRBV2 | once | TRBJ2-7
CASRSTGMDTEAFF | TGTGCCAGCAGGTCAACAGGGATGGACACTGAAGCTTTCTTT | NA | TRBV7-9 | NA | TRBJ1-1
CSSIVNTEAFF | TGCAGTTCGATTGTGAACACTGAAGCTTTCTTT | NA | TRBV20-1 | NA | TRBJ1-1
CSVDRGNTGELFF | TGCAGCGTCGACAGGGGCAACACCGGGGAGCTGTTTTTT | TRBD1 | TRBV29-1 | NA | TRBJ2-2
CASSPIAPYEQYF | TGTGCCAGCTCACCAATCGCCCCCTACGAGCAGTACTTC | NA | TRBV18 | NA | TRBJ2-7
CASSDEDTQYF | TGCGCCAGCAGTGACGAGGATACGCAGTATTTT | NA | TRBV10-1 | NA | TRBJ2-3
CASSEWREEGNQPQHF | TGTGCCAGCAGTGAATGGAGGGAGGAAGGCAATCAGCCCCAGCATTTT | NA | TRBV6-1 | NA | TRBJ1-5
CAIRSTGVGTEAFF | TGTGCCATCAGGTCAACAGGGGTGGGAACTGAAGCTTTCTTT | TRBD1 | TRBV10-3 | NA | TRBJ1-1
CASGRLAGRSTDTQYF | TGTGCCAGCGGACGACTAGCGGGACGTTCCACAGATACGCAGTATTTT | TRBD2 | TRBV2 | NA | TRBJ2-3
CASSLWEAEAFF | TGTGCCAGCAGTTTATGGGAAGCTGAAGCTTTCTTT | NA | TRBV12-3/TRBV12-4 | NA | TRBJ1-1
CASSYGRGGLYGYTF | TGTGCCAGCAGTTACGGTCGGGGGGGCCTCTATGGCTACACCTTC | NA | TRBV6-5 | NA | TRBJ1-2
CASGLVLRGATNEKLFF | TGTGCTAGTGGTTTGGTACTTAGGGGTGCAACTAATGAAAAACTGTTTTTT | NA | TRBV12-5 | NA | TRBJ1-4